This T cell receptor (beta chain) was recovered during a study of immune heterogeneity within non-small cell lung tumors. Whole-study findings and limits: The study found identical dominant CDR3 beta clonotypes recurring across tumor sites within a patient, alongside site-unique high-frequency clones.

Samples each supplied around 600 ng of bulk tumor genomic DNA as template. Several widely spaced biopsies per primary tumor were taken during surgery. Patients underwent curative surgery for non-small cell lung cancer (untreated and newly diagnosed). Amplification of TCR beta CDR3 was performed by multiplex PCR with 32 V and 13 J primers. TCRdb redid the calling of the multiplex PCR reads with MiXCR, one entry per CDR3 protein. The sample lists 8,000 to 13,000 distinct CDR3 sequences; less than 20% were seen once. The CDR3 contains 14 residues. Germline V gene lookup returns CDR1 SEHNR and CDR2 FQNEAQ (reference sequence). Trimming took off 5 bases at V and 3 bases at J, with 14 bases between the two ends. Ten or more counts support this clonotype. Antigen specificity is unknown.

Material for sequencing was lung tumor tissue. V is TRBV7-9 and J is TRBJ2-7, with D possibly TRBD2 on 6 matching bases. The clonotype originates from a man aged 40-49 years with non-small cell lung cancer. CDR3 DNA sequence: TGTGCCAGCAGCCCTGAATGGCGGGACTACGAGCAGTACTTC. It encodes CASSPEWRDYEQYF.